These 25 T cell receptor beta chains were all obtained from the same sample, sequenced in a study of blood T cell repertoires in COVID-19. Generated by immunoSEQ multiplex PCR, the TCRdb table keeps only in-frame clones and is missing some. The sample contains 150,000 or so clones, approximately 80% of which appear only once. The sequencing input was PBMCs or T cells enriched from blood (not recorded which). The receptors stem from a man aged 50 or older who had recovered from COVID-19.

This clone was observed a few times. V gene TRBV7-8 combines with J gene TRBJ2-1; 7 bases align to TRBD2. The CDR3 is 14 amino acids. Germline V gene data show CDR1 as SGHVS and CDR2 as FQNEAQ. With 4 bases clipped from V and 8 bases from J, the junction kept 8 bases outside the gene matches. CDR3 in amino acids: CASSSPTSVDEQFF. The DNA of the CDR3 is TGTGCCAGCAGCTCCCCTACTAGCGTCGATGAGCAGTTCTTC.

V and J are TRBV6-1 and TRBJ1-5; tentatively, D is TRBD1 (5 bases). The CDR3 covers 15 residues. With 2 bases removed from V and 2 bases from J, the gap between germline ends came to 10 bases. CDR1 is MNHNS, CDR2 SASEGT, per germline. The DNA for the CDR3 is TGTGCCAGCAGTGAAAATAGGGGTCGCAATCAGCCCCAGCATTTT. It translates to CASSENRGRNQPQHF.

The chain combines TRBV28 with TRBJ1-2; 9 nucleotides agree with TRBD1. The CDR3 contains 15 residues. CDR1 and CDR2 (germline): MDHEN, SYDVKM. V lost 5 bases to trimming and J lost 2 bases; unmatched junction nucleotides: 6. In DNA, the CDR3 is TGTGCCAGCAGTCCAGGACAGGGGACCAACTATGGCTACACCTTC. This gives the protein CASSPGQGTNYGYTF.

DNA for the CDR3: TGTGCCAGCAGACGGGGGGCCGAGACCCAGTACTTC. Translating gives CASRRGAETQYF. V gene TRBV12-3 or TRBV12-4 combines with J gene TRBJ2-5, with a weak D call TRBD2 (7 bases). V lost 6 bases and J lost 5, with 10 bases in between. The length of the CDR3 is 12 residues.

The chain combines TRBV7-9 with TRBJ1-6; a possible D gene is TRBD1 (6 bases). The CDR3 is 17 residues long. CDR1 and CDR2 from the germline V gene are SEHNR and FQNEAQ (reference sequence). Trimming stripped 2 bases from V and 0 bases from J, with 11 bases between. The CDR3 bases are TGTGCCAGCAGCTTACCTGGACAGAGCTCCTATAATTCACCCCTCCACTTT. Residues: CASSLPGQSSYNSPLHF.

This clone is a singleton in its sample. J is TRBJ1-4 and V is TRBV4-1; a weak D match, TRBD1 (6 bases). Germline V gene data show CDR1 as MGHRA and CDR2 as YSYEKL. Trimming left V 0 bases short and J 7 bases short, with 12 bases between. The CDR3 is 15 residues long. The CDR3 protein is CASSQDRGAGEKLFF. In nucleotides, the CDR3 is TGCGCCAGCAGCCAAGATCGGGGGGCAGGTGAAAAACTGTTTTTT.

This chain uses TRBV5-1 with TRBJ1-4; D gene uncertain. Trimming shortened V by 4 bases and J by 0 bases, and 10 bases separated the two germline ends. CDR3 length: 15 amino acids. Germline values: CDR1 SGHRS, CDR2 YFSETQ. CDR3 DNA sequence: TGCGCCAGCAGCCAAACACCCGCAACTAATGAAAAACTGTTTTTT. This translates into CASSQTPATNEKLFF.

The chain joins TRBV9 to TRBJ2-3; D remains unclear. CDR1 and CDR2 (germline): SGDLS, YYNGEE. CDR3 length: 12 residues. Trimming took off 3 bases at V and 4 bases at J, with 6 bases between the two ends. The CDR3 loop reads CASSANADTQYF. The DNA for the CDR3 is TGTGCCAGCAGCGCCAATGCAGATACGCAGTATTTT. The whole variable domain, filled in from reference TRBV9 and TRBJ2-3, reads DSGVTQTPKHLITATGQRVTLRCSPRSGDLSVYWYQQSLDQGLQFLIQYYNGEERAKGNILERFSAQQFPDLHSELNLSSLELGDSALYFCASSANADTQYFGPGTRLTVL.

This clone was seen a single time. The CDR3 nucleotides are TGTGCCAGTCGGCAGGGGCAGACCCAGTACTTC. Translating it yields CASRQGQTQYF. The genes are TRBV19 and TRBJ2-5, with a tentative D call TRBD1 (6 bases). The CDR3 has 11 residues. V lost 8 bases and J lost 6, with 10 bases in between. Germline V gives CDR1 LNHDA, CDR2 SQIVND (reference sequence).

The chain links TRBV27 to TRBJ1-6; a weak D match, TRBD1 (5 bases). With 3 bases removed from V and 9 bases from J, the gap between germline ends came to 24 bases. The CDR3 has 18 amino acids. Germline-derived CDR1 and CDR2 are MNHEY and SMNVEV (reference sequence). CDR3 amino acids: CASSFSPSGLTGGSPLHF. The DNA of the CDR3 is TGTGCCAGCAGTTTTTCCCCCTCCGGTCTCACCGGGGGTTCACCCCTCCACTTT.

The chain uses TRBV2 and TRBJ2-2, with D maybe TRBD1 (5 bases). The V gene's germline CDR1 is SNHLY and CDR2 FYNNEI. The V end lost 0 bases, the J end lost 7 bases, and 15 bases lay between the germline ends. This CDR3 has 16 residues. The CDR3: CASSEAGQGFSGELFF. For the CDR3, the DNA is TGTGCCAGCAGTGAAGCGGGGCAGGGCTTCAGCGGGGAGCTGTTTTTT.

The V call is TRBV3-1 (or the pseudogene TRBV3-2), the J call TRBJ2-5; the match to TRBD2 covers 8 bases. With V trimmed by 3 bases and J by 2 bases, 2 bases remained unmatched. The CDR3 has 14 amino acids. Germline loops: CDR1 LGHDT, CDR2 YNNKEL (reference sequence). CDR3: CASSQPGGQETQYF. CDR3 DNA: TGTGCCAGCAGCCAGCCGGGGGGGCAAGAGACCCAGTACTTC.

V usage is TRBV18 and J usage is TRBJ1-2; TRBD1 aligns across 7 bases. Germline CDR1 is KGHSH and CDR2 is LQKENI. Trimming at V came to 2 bases and at J to 0 bases, leaving 6 bases not matched to a gene. The length of the CDR3 is 16 residues. CDR3 nucleotides: TGTGCCAGCTCACCATCCCCGGACAGGCCTAACTATGGCTACACCTTC. Translated: CASSPSPDRPNYGYTF. The full variable domain, with the rest looked up from reference TRBV18 and TRBJ1-2, is NAGVMQNPRHLVRRRGQEARLRCSPMKGHSHVYWYRQLPEEGLKFMVYLQKENIIDESGMPKERFSAEFPKEGPSILRIQQVVRGDSAAYFCASSPSPDRPNYGYTFGSGTRLTVV.

The chain recombines TRBV2 with TRBJ1-2, with a weak D call TRBD1 (6 bases). The CDR3 totals 13 residues. Deletions cut 4 bases from V and 4 bases from J, with 10 bases between. CDR1 and CDR2 (germline): SNHLY, FYNNEI. The chain's CDR3 is CASSVDRTYGYTF. CDR3 nucleotides: TGTGCCAGCAGTGTGGACAGAACCTATGGCTACACCTTC. Complete variable domain (other parts from reference TRBV2 and TRBJ1-2): EPEVTQTPSHQVTQMGQEVILRCVPISNHLYFYWYRQILGQKVEFLVSFYNNEISEKSEIFDDQFSVERPDGSNFTLKIRSTKLEDSAMYFCASSVDRTYGYTFGSGTRLTVV.

The gene calls are TRBV7-9 and TRBJ2-3, with 7 bases fitting TRBD2. Trimming cost V 5 bases and J 4 bases; bases outside gene matches: 12. In germline, CDR1 is SEHNR, CDR2 FQNEAQ (reference sequence). The CDR3 contains 16 residues. This CDR3 reads CASSPALGGEADTQYF. The CDR3 bases are TGTGCCAGCAGCCCCGCCTTGGGGGGGGAGGCAGATACGCAGTATTTT.

The CDR3 DNA follows: TGTGCCAGCACGAGGACAGGGGGGGCCACTGAAGCTTTCTTT. It encodes CASTRTGGATEAFF. This chain connects TRBV14 to TRBJ1-1; 10 bases align to TRBD1. Germline lookup yields CDR1 SGHDN and CDR2 FVKESK. The junction had 6 bases not matched to a gene; V was cut back by 7 bases and J by 4 bases. The CDR3 sequence is 14 residues long. Complete variable domain (other parts from reference TRBV14 and TRBJ1-1): EAGVTQFPSHSVIEKGQTVTLRCDPISGHDNLYWYRRVMGKEIKFLLHFVKESKQDESGMPNNRFLAERTGGTYSTLKVQPAELEDSGVYFCASTRTGGATEAFFGQGTRLTVV.

The chain employs TRBV5-1 and TRBJ2-3; D might be TRBD1 (6 bases). From germline, CDR1 is SGHRS and CDR2 YFSETQ. V lost 0 bases to trimming and J lost 2 bases, with 10 bases between them. The CDR3 runs 15 residues. CDR3 nucleotide sequence: TGCGCCAGCAGCTTGGCCCGACAGGACACAGATACGCAGTATTTT. This codes for CASSLARQDTDTQYF.

This clone was recorded once. V and J are TRBV10-1 and TRBJ2-5; no definite D call. V gave up 3 bases and J gave up 3 bases, with 17 bases separating them. The CDR3 extends over 16 amino acids. Germline CDR1 and CDR2: WNHNN and SYGVQD (reference sequence). The CDR3 spells CASSDLVDRVEETQYF. Written as DNA, the CDR3 is TGCGCCAGCAGTGATTTGGTCGATCGGGTAGAAGAGACCCAGTACTTC.

This clone showed up just a few times. V gene TRBV6-6 combines with J gene TRBJ1-5, with 7 bases identical to TRBD1. Germline loops: CDR1 MNHNY, CDR2 SVGAGI (reference sequence). V dropped 5 bases and J dropped 5; count of bases not matched to a gene: 6. This CDR3 has 14 amino acids. The CDR3 nucleotides are TGTGCCAGCAGTCAAGGGACAGCTTATCAGCCCCAGCATTTT. This codes for CASSQGTAYQPQHF.

The chain combines TRBV28 with TRBJ1-2, with a tentative D call TRBD1 (5 bases). V shed 4 bases and J shed 2 bases, with 11 bases lying between them. The CDR3 spans 14 residues. CDR1 and CDR2 from the germline V gene are MDHEN and SYDVKM. The CDR3 coding sequence is TGTGCCAGCAGTTCAGGGCCCGCCAACTATGGCTACACCTTC. It codes for CASSSGPANYGYTF.

This chain uses TRBV18 with TRBJ1-5; D is uncertain. The V gene lost 2 bases and the J gene lost 3 bases, with 11 bases spanning the gap. The CDR3 loop spans 15 amino acids. Germline CDR1 reads KGHSH; CDR2 reads LQKENI. The CDR3, as DNA: TGTGCCAGCTCACCAAGGCAGGCAGACAATCAGCCCCAGCATTTT. Its translation: CASSPRQADNQPQHF.

The chain carries TRBV3-1 (or the pseudogene TRBV3-2) and TRBJ2-7; 8 bases match TRBD1. V shed 1 base and J 5 bases; nucleotides not matched to a gene: 7. CDR1 and CDR2 (germline): LGHDT, YNNKEL (reference sequence). This CDR3 spans 15 amino acids. CDR3 in amino acids: CASSQGPGGRHEQYF. DNA for the CDR3: TGTGCCAGCAGCCAAGGGCCAGGGGGCCGCCACGAGCAGTACTTC.

The chain couples TRBV5-6 to TRBJ1-2, with D perhaps matching TRBD1 (5 bases). Trimming cost V 4 bases and J 8 bases, with 9 bases left between them. Germline lookup yields CDR1 SGHDT and CDR2 YYEEEE. The CDR3 consists of 11 residues. The CDR3 DNA is TGTGCCAGCAGCAGGGACTGGGGCTACACCTTC. Encoded protein: CASSRDWGYTF.

The chain recombines TRBV7-2 with TRBJ2-7; TRBD2 matches 10 bases. Germline V gene sequence: CDR1 SGHTA, CDR2 FQGNSA. This CDR3 is 17 amino acids long. The junction had 13 bases not matched to a gene; V was cut back by 5 bases and J by 3 bases. CDR3 nucleotides: TGTGCCAGCAGCCGTTCTCGGGGAGCGGGGGGGTTCTACGAGCAGTACTTC. Amino acid sequence: CASSRSRGAGGFYEQYF.

The CDR3 DNA reads as TGTGCCAGCAGCCACGGGGAGGCCAATCAGCCCCAGCATTTT. Translation: CASSHGEANQPQHF. This rearrangement joins TRBV6-2 or TRBV6-3 to TRBJ1-5; no firm D call. The CDR3 has 14 amino acids. Germline-derived CDR1 and CDR2 are MNHEY and SVGEGT. Trimming shortened V by 6 bases and J by 3 bases, and 12 bases separated the two germline ends.